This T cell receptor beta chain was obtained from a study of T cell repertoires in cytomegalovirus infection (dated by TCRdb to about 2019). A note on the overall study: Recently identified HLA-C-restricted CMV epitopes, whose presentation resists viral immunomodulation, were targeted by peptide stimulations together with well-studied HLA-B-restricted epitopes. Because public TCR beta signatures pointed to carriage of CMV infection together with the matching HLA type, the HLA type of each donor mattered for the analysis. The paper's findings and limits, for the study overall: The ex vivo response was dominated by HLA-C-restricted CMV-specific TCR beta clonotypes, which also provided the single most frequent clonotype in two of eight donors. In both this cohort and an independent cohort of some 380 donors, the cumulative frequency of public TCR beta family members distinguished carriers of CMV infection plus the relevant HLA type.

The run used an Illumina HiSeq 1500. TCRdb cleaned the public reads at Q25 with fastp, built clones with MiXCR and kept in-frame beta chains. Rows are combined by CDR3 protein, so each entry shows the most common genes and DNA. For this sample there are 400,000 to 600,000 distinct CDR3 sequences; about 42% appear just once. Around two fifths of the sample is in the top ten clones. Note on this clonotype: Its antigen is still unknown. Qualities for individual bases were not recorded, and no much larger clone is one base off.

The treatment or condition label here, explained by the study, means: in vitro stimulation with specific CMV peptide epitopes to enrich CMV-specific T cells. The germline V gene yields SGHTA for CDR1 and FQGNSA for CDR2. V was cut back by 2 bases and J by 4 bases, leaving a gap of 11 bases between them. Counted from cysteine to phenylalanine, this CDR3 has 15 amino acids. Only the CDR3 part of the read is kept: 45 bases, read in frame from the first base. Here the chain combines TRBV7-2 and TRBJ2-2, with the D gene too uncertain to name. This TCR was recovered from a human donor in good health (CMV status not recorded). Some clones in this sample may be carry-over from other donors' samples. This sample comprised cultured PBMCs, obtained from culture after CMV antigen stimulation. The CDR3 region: CASSLNTLVTGELFF. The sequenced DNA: TGTGCCAGCAGCTTAAATACGTTAGTCACCGGGGAGCTGTTTTTT.